Detailed here is one T cell receptor (beta chain). Its matching antigen is unknown. The primer mix had 60 Vbeta and 13 Jbeta primers. The data were produced by immunoSEQ multiplex PCR, yet TCRdb's version contains in-frame clones alone and is incomplete. The table records 200,000 to 300,000 clones, about four fifths of them present only once. These data come from a study of cytomegalovirus exposure and HLA in healthy donors. Study results and limitations: Confirmation in vitro established that a few CMV-associated chains were specific for CMV antigens.

V lost 5 bases, J lost 4 bases, and 7 bases stayed unmatched. The CDR3 is 14 amino acids. Germline CDR1 and CDR2: SEHNR and FQNEAQ (reference sequence). Input material: PBMCs. This receptor was identified in a woman aged 40 to 50 in good health and CMV-seropositive. The genes are TRBV7-9 and TRBJ2-7; TRBD2 agrees at 8 bases. CDR3 residues: CASSPGTSLYEQYF. CDR3 sequence (DNA): TGTGCCAGCAGCCCGGGGACTAGTTTGTACGAGCAGTACTTC.